This T cell receptor (beta chain) came from a study of shared clonotypes between healthy human individuals. Generated by immunoSEQ multiplex PCR, the TCRdb table keeps only in-frame clones and is missing some. The table lists some 2,100,000 clones, 90% to 96% of them singletons. The CDR3 length is 16 residues. Germline CDR1 SGHNT, CDR2 YYREEE (reference sequence). V gave up 0 bases and J gave up 0 bases; unmatched junction bases: 4. The rearrangement joins TRBV5-4 to TRBJ2-3; TRBD2 aligns across 7 bases. The sequence came from a man aged 18 to 35 in good health. Specimen: naive CD4+ T cells sorted from blood. Subset in this sample: CD45RA+ positively selected. The CDR3 sequence is CASSLVLAASTDTQYF. The CDR3 DNA reads TGTGCCAGCAGCTTGGTTCTAGCGGCTAGCACAGATACGCAGTATTTT.